This TCR beta chain was recorded in a study of T cells in women clearing cervical HPV infection. As for the study in general: Case blood was drawn when the lesion was first found; control blood after infection became undetectable. For cases, blood was sampled a median around 150 days after lesion detection, interquartile range about 90 to 200 days.

Each participant carried one incident cervical HPV16 infection only. A note on this clone: Its antigen is unknown. The CDR3 is cut off 3 residues early in the read; its end comes from the germline J gene.

Method: immunoSEQ multiplex PCR; TCRdb's copy keeps in-frame clones and lacks some. The sample holds 31,000 or so clones. There are 15 residues in the CDR3. From germline, CDR1 is MNHEY and CDR2 SVGEGT. Trimming stripped 0 bases from V and 0 bases from J, with 8 bases between. Study-wide results and caveats: Cases and controls were distinguished at AUC about 0.79 by richness and V genes.

The sequencing input was blood buffy coat. The receptor's source is a woman aged 18 to 75 with a cervical HPV16 infection that either progressed to CIN3+ or cleared (not recorded which). The chain recombines TRBV6-2 or TRBV6-3 with TRBJ2-5; perhaps TRBD1 as D (6 bases). Incomplete CDR3 DNA: TGTGCCAGCAGTTACTCGACAGGATACCAAGAGACC. Its protein product is CASSYSTGYQET. The whole CDR3 sequence is CASSYSTGYQETQYF.